Each of the 7 T cell receptor beta chains below was sequenced from the same sample in a study of shared clonotypes between healthy human individuals. The naive CD8 fraction comprised CD45RO-negative cells positively selected for CCR7 and excluded terminally differentiated effector memory CD45RA+ cells. Profiling relied on immunoSEQ multiplex PCR, and the TCRdb table lists in-frame clones only, not all of them. The data contain some 2,000,000 clones, about 95% of them singletons. The sequencing input was naive CD8+ T cells sorted from blood. All receptors derive from a man in his late teens or twenties in good health.

The chain joins TRBV19 to TRBJ2-1, with 11 bases aligning to TRBD2. V was pared by 7 bases and J by 2 bases, with 4 bases of the junction left unmatched. This CDR3 has 15 amino acids. Germline values: CDR1 LNHDA, CDR2 SQIVND (reference sequence). For the CDR3, the DNA is TGTGCCAGTACCCTGACTAGCGGGACCTACAATGAGCAGTTCTTC. The encoded protein is CASTLTSGTYNEQFF.

This sequence joins TRBV10-3 and TRBJ2-3; D is unclear. V was trimmed by 8 bases and J by 6 bases, leaving 9 bases between them. The CDR3 is 11 residues long. Germline loops: CDR1 ENHRY, CDR2 SYGVKD. The CDR3 here is CAIEKEDTQYF. The CDR3 coding sequence is TGTGCCATCGAGAAGGAGGATACGCAGTATTTT.

The chain couples TRBV6-6 to TRBJ1-2; D remains unclear. The CDR3 has 13 residues. Per the germline V gene, CDR1 is MNHNY and CDR2 is SVGAGI (reference sequence). Trimming cost V 5 bases and J 4 bases, with 11 bases left between them. The CDR3: CASSAPGSYGYTF. CDR3 sequence (DNA): TGTGCCAGCAGTGCCCCCGGGTCCTATGGCTACACCTTC.

The rearrangement joins TRBV11-1 to TRBJ2-5, with D unresolved. Per the germline V gene, CDR1 is SGHAT and CDR2 is FQDESV (reference sequence). V was clipped by 5 bases and J by 3 bases, with 10 bases between them. This CDR3 contains 13 residues. CDR3 in amino acids: CASSPRVEETQYF. The CDR3 coding sequence is TGTGCCAGCAGCCCTAGAGTCGAAGAGACCCAGTACTTC.

This chain uses TRBV7-9 with TRBJ2-2; D remains ambiguous. The CDR3 runs 13 residues. V was clipped by 1 base and J by 4 bases, with 4 bases between them. CDR1 is SEHNR and CDR2 is FQNEAQ in the germline V gene (reference sequence). The CDR3 nucleotides read TGTGCCAGCAGCTTAGATAGCACCGGGGAGCTGTTTTTT. Protein: CASSLDSTGELFF.

The CDR3 DNA reads as TGTGCCAGCGCGGACAGGAGCTCCTATAATTCACCCCTCCACTTT. This translates into CASADRSSYNSPLHF. V and J are TRBV5-5 and TRBJ1-6; TRBD1 aligns across 7 bases. The CDR3 has 15 amino acids. The ends lost 7 bases at V and 0 bases at J; junction bases unmatched: 4. From germline, CDR1 is SGHKS and CDR2 YYEKEE (reference sequence).

V is TRBV29-1 and J is TRBJ1-2; tentatively, D is TRBD1 (5 bases). Per the germline V gene, CDR1 is SQVTM and CDR2 is ANQGSEA. V was shortened by 5 bases and J by 5 bases, with 15 bases between the two germline ends. The CDR3 sequence is 13 residues long. CDR3 DNA: TGCAGCGTTCTTGCCGCCAGGGAATATGGCTACACCTTC. Protein: CSVLAAREYGYTF.